The T cell receptor (beta chain) under discussion was sequenced for a study of blood T cells in healthy people across ages. This clonotype was seen more than once but under ten times. Its specificity is not known. V shed 5 bases and J shed 2 bases, with 9 bases lying between them. The CDR3 sequence is 13 residues long. Study outcomes and limitations: In long-lived donors, naive CD4+ cell counts and diversity exceeded those of aged donors.

Alongside a J-beta primer mix, a sample-barcoded 5' primer served in a second PCR lasting roughly 6 to 11 cycles. TCRdb passed the 5' RACE reads through MiXCR, listing each CDR3 protein once. The top ten clones hold roughly 2% of a sample with about 1.8 million distinct CDR3 sequences, approximately 50% of them seen once. The sequenced sample consisted of blood. The chain couples TRBV12-3 or TRBV12-4 to TRBJ1-1, with TRBD1 as a possible D gene (6 bases). The receptor was isolated from a middle-aged woman in good health. CDR3 in amino acids: CASSMGQNTEAFF. As DNA, the CDR3 is TGTGCCAGCAGTATGGGACAAAACACTGAAGCTTTCTTT.